This TCR beta chain appears in the sequencing data of a study of cytotoxic CD8 clonotypes in ibrutinib-treated CLL. Findings and limits, study-wide: Public clonotypes, rarely seen, contracted or held steady on treatment.

On this clone: No antigen is known for it.

Cryopreserved PBMCs supplied approximately 1.9 micrograms of genomic DNA for TCR beta libraries. The CDR3 totals 16 residues. Trimming removed 2 bases from V and 2 bases from J, with 15 bases in between. Depths of 1 in 200,000 to 1 in 1 million T cells were the sequencing target. Sequencing was performed with immunoSEQ multiplex PCR; in TCRdb, only in-frame clones are kept and a portion is missing. The table shows more than 200,000 clones, with approximately 75% occurring only once. This TCR came from a human donor with chronic lymphocytic leukemia. Sequences were derived from PBMCs, sampled after 12 months of ibrutinib treatment. This chain uses TRBV23-1 with TRBJ2-5; tentatively, D is TRBD1 (6 bases). TRBV23-1 is flagged as an ORF with uncertain function. DNA of the CDR3: TGCGCCAGCAGTCAACAAAGGGACAAGGAGCAAGAGACCCAGTACTTC. Its translation is CASSQQRDKEQETQYF.